These 30 T cell receptor beta chains were all obtained from the same sample, sequenced in a study of blood T cell repertoires in COVID-19. Libraries were prepared by immunoSEQ multiplex PCR; TCRdb keeps only in-frame clonotypes and omits some of them. Of 410,000 or so clones listed, just over 85% are singletons. The specimen was peripheral blood. These receptors came from a woman aged 30 to 39 with active or convalescent COVID-19.

This clone was found a few times. The chain recombines TRBV6-5 with TRBJ2-7, with 7 bases that match TRBD2. The CDR3 runs to 15 residues. The J segment lost 5 bases and the V segment lost 5 bases, leaving 12 bases of the junction unmatched. Germline V lookup: CDR1 MNHEY, CDR2 SVGAGI. DNA of the CDR3: TGTGCCAGCAGTACACTCAACAGACTAGCCGACGAGCAGTACTTC. Translated, it gives CASSTLNRLADEQYF.

This rearrangement joins TRBV3-1 (or the pseudogene TRBV3-2) to TRBJ2-7, with unresolved D. The germline V gene has CDR1 LGHDT and CDR2 YNNKEL (reference sequence). The V end was cut by 5 bases, the J end by 0 bases, with 5 bases between. This CDR3 spans 12 amino acids. CDR3 coding DNA: TGTGCCAGCAGCGTCAGCTCCTACGAGCAGTACTTC. Amino acids: CASSVSSYEQYF.

The V and J genes are TRBV9 and TRBJ1-1; D unresolved. This CDR3 spans 13 amino acids. Trimming removed 2 bases at V and 1 base at J, with 6 bases between. Germline CDR1 reads SGDLS; CDR2 reads YYNGEE. Here the CDR3 reads CASSVMANTEAFF. The CDR3 DNA follows: TGTGCCAGCAGCGTCATGGCGAACACTGAAGCTTTCTTT.

The rearrangement uses TRBV27 and TRBJ2-7; 8 nucleotides align to TRBD1. The CDR3 is 14 amino acids. Germline CDR1 is MNHEY and CDR2 is SMNVEV (reference sequence). With 5 bases clipped from V and 2 bases from J, the junction kept 5 bases outside the gene matches. The CDR3 DNA follows: TGTGCCAGCAGTGTACAGGGGGGACCCTACGAGCAGTACTTC. Amino acid sequence: CASSVQGGPYEQYF.

The chain joins TRBV27 to TRBJ1-2, with 9 bases fitting TRBD1. The CDR3 contains 16 residues. Germline CDR1 MNHEY, CDR2 SMNVEV (reference sequence). J was trimmed by 6 bases and V by 3 bases; bases with no gene match: 11. CDR3 nucleotides: TGTGCCAGCAGTTTGATCGCGGGACAGGGTACGAATGGCTACACCTTC. Its translation: CASSLIAGQGTNGYTF.

The genes are TRBV12-5 and TRBJ1-3; D may be TRBD1 (5 bases). V lost 6 bases to trimming and J lost 1 base, with 16 bases between them. CDR3 length equals 16 residues. Germline CDR1 reads LGHNT; CDR2 reads FRNRAP. The CDR3 coding sequence is TGTGCTAGTGGCCAAGAGCAGGGTATATCTGGAAACACCATATATTTT. It encodes CASGQEQGISGNTIYF. Variable domain in full (rest from reference TRBV12-5 and TRBJ1-3): DARVTQTPRHKVTEMGQEVTMRCQPILGHNTVFWYRQTMMQGLELLAYFRNRAPLDDSGMPKDRFSAEMPDATLATLKIQPSEPRDSAVYFCASGQEQGISGNTIYFGEGSWLTVV.

Here the CDR3 DNA reads TGTGCCAGCAGCCACACTAGGAGCTCCTACGAGCAGTACTTC. It yields the protein CASSHTRSSYEQYF. J is TRBJ2-7 and V is TRBV11-2; D perhaps matches TRBD2 (5 bases). Trimming removed 5 bases at V and 0 bases at J, with 11 bases between. The CDR3 is made up of 14 amino acids. Germline V gene lookup returns CDR1 SGHAT and CDR2 FQNNGV. The variable domain in full, with the rest retrieved from reference TRBV11-2 and TRBJ2-7, is EAGVAQSPRYKIIEKRQSVAFWCNPISGHATLYWYQQILGQGPKLLIQFQNNGVVDDSQLPKDRFSAERLKGVDSTLKIQPAKLEDSAVYLCASSHTRSSYEQYFGPGTRLTVT.

The DNA for the CDR3 is TGTGCCAGCAGCCGACAGGGCGGGCCGACCAACACTGAAGCTTTCTTT. Translated, it gives CASSRQGGPTNTEAFF. The genes are TRBV14 and TRBJ1-1, with 7 bases that match TRBD1. CDR1 and CDR2 (germline): SGHDN, FVKESK. J gave up 2 bases and V 4 bases, and 10 bases lay outside the gene matches. This CDR3 region has 16 residues.

This clone has just a few counts. V and J are TRBV7-7 and TRBJ2-5; D is unclear. Trimming removed 2 bases at V and 2 bases at J, with 6 bases between. There are 13 residues in the CDR3. The germline CDR1 and CDR2 sequences are SSHAT and FNYEAQ (reference sequence). CDR3 sequence: CASSLWRQETQYF. The CDR3, as DNA: TGTGCCAGCAGCTTATGGAGACAAGAGACCCAGTACTTC.

This chain uses TRBV23-1 with TRBJ2-1, with TRBD1 matching 8 bases. TRBV23-1 is designated an ORF whose function remains uncertain. The V segment lost 4 bases and the J segment 1 base; nucleotides outside the gene matches: 9. The CDR3 length is 17 residues. The CDR3 bases are TGCGCCAGCAGTCTAACCTACAGGGGGAGATCCTACAATGAGCAGTTCTTC. Protein: CASSLTYRGRSYNEQFF.

The chain joins TRBV3-1 (or the pseudogene TRBV3-2) to TRBJ2-7; 7 bases map to TRBD2. V trimming: 1 base; J trimming: 3 bases; junction bases outside the gene matches: 6. This CDR3 contains 15 residues. Germline assignment: CDR1 LGHDT and CDR2 YNNKEL (reference sequence). The CDR3 spells CASSQGPSGNYEQYF. CDR3 in DNA: TGTGCCAGCAGCCAAGGCCCCAGCGGGAACTACGAGCAGTACTTC.

The chain is built from TRBV2 and TRBJ2-3; 9 bases fit TRBD2. V lost 7 bases to trimming and J lost 3 bases; unmatched junction nucleotides: 2. Germline V gives CDR1 SNHLY, CDR2 FYNNEI. This CDR3 region has 13 residues. DNA for the CDR3: TGTGCCAGCACAGCGGGAGGTACAGATACGCAGTATTTT. Translated, it gives CASTAGGTDTQYF.

This sequence joins TRBV7-9 and TRBJ2-7; the D gene is possibly TRBD2 (5 bases). The CDR3 is made up of 15 amino acids. V was clipped by 5 bases and J by 6 bases, with 20 bases between them. Germline lookup yields CDR1 SEHNR and CDR2 FQNEAQ (reference sequence). CDR3 in amino acids: CASSKSDVGGGEQYF. The CDR3 DNA is TGTGCCAGCAGCAAATCGGACGTTGGAGGTGGCGAGCAGTACTTC.

The chain is built from TRBV12-5 and TRBJ2-1; 7 bases are a match to TRBD2. V shed 1 base, J shed 2 bases, and the junction held 5 bases outside the gene matches. Germline assignment: CDR1 LGHNT and CDR2 FRNRAP. The CDR3 sequence is 16 residues long. CDR3 nucleotides: TGTGCTAGTGGTTTGGACCCGGGGGGAGCCTACAATGAGCAGTTCTTC. Its translation: CASGLDPGGAYNEQFF.

The rearrangement joins TRBV5-1 to TRBJ2-7, with D perhaps TRBD1 (5 bases). The germline V gene encodes CDR1 SGHRS and CDR2 YFSETQ. CDR3 length: 14 residues. The ends were cut back, 1 base at V and 3 bases at J, with 11 bases in the middle. In DNA form, the CDR3 reads TGCGCCAGCAGCTTGTTTACAGGTTTCTACGAGCAGTACTTC. It specifies CASSLFTGFYEQYF.

The J gene is TRBJ2-2, the V gene TRBV5-1, with D maybe TRBD1 (6 bases). Trimming took 0 bases from V and 6 from J, leaving 12 bases between them. From germline, CDR1 is SGHRS and CDR2 YFSETQ. This CDR3 contains 15 residues. CDR3 sequence: CASSLAPGASGELFF. The CDR3 DNA reads as TGCGCCAGCAGCTTGGCCCCAGGGGCCTCCGGGGAGCTGTTTTTT.

This sequence joins TRBV6-4 and TRBJ2-6; a weak D match, TRBD2 (5 bases). The ends were cut back, 3 bases at V and 0 bases at J, with 6 bases in the middle. The germline CDR1 and CDR2 sequences are MRHNA and SNTAGT. The CDR3 loop spans 15 amino acids. CDR3: CASSEDSSGANVLTF. CDR3 nucleotides: TGTGCCAGCAGTGAGGACTCCTCTGGGGCCAACGTCCTGACTTTC.

V gene TRBV7-6 combines with J gene TRBJ1-4; D may be TRBD1 (5 bases). The CDR3 extends over 17 amino acids. The germline CDR1 and CDR2 sequences are SGHVS and FNYEAQ. Trimming stripped 4 bases from V and 4 bases from J, with 19 bases between. In DNA form, the CDR3 reads TGTGCCAGCAGCTCTGCTCCTACAGGTTTCATTAATGAAAAACTGTTTTTT. This encodes CASSSAPTGFINEKLFF.

The V call is TRBV4-1, the J call TRBJ2-6, with a tentative D call TRBD2 (5 bases). V lost 10 bases to trimming and J lost 0 bases, with 13 bases between them. The germline V gene encodes CDR1 MGHRA and CDR2 YSYEKL. This CDR3 contains 15 residues. The CDR3 bases are TGCGCCACCTCTGGGGAGCTCTCTGGGGCCAACGTCCTGACTTTC. It is translated as CATSGELSGANVLTF.

This clone came up a few times. The chain carries TRBV5-1 and TRBJ1-2; maybe TRBD1 (5 bases). There are 15 residues in the CDR3. In germline, CDR1 is SGHRS, CDR2 YFSETQ. V was cut by 2 bases and J by 0 bases, with 11 bases left in between. The DNA of the CDR3 is TGCGCCAGCAGCTTTACAGGCTCAGCTAACTATGGCTACACCTTC. This encodes CASSFTGSANYGYTF.

The rearrangement links TRBV19 to TRBJ2-7, with TRBD1 matching over 9 bases. CDR3 size: 13 residues. The V segment lost 8 bases and the J segment 2 bases; nucleotides outside the gene matches: 4. CDR1 and CDR2 (germline): LNHDA, SQIVND (reference sequence). The CDR3 DNA reads as TGTGCCAGTGCACAGGGGGCCACCTACGAGCAGTACTTC. This translates into CASAQGATYEQYF.

This clone was seen just once. V gene TRBV19 combines with J gene TRBJ1-3; D call uncertain. Trimming took off 6 bases at V and 3 bases at J, with 12 bases between the two ends. The CDR3 sequence is 14 residues long. CDR1 is LNHDA, CDR2 SQIVND, per germline (reference sequence). CDR3 coding DNA: TGTGCCAGTAGGGCCGTGGGAGGTGGAAACACCATATATTTT. Protein: CASRAVGGGNTIYF.

The chain recombines TRBV10-3 with TRBJ1-2, with 7 bases that match TRBD1. The germline V gene has CDR1 ENHRY and CDR2 SYGVKD. The CDR3 runs 13 residues. V was pared by 4 bases and J by 4 bases, with 3 bases of the junction left unmatched. CDR3 coding DNA: TGTGCCATCAGTGTTGAGGGGGCCTATGGCTACACCTTC. Translating gives CAISVEGAYGYTF.

The rearrangement links TRBV9 to TRBJ1-5; D call uncertain. V gave up 0 bases and J gave up 4 bases, with 8 bases separating them. Germline values: CDR1 SGDLS, CDR2 YYNGEE. This CDR3 is 14 amino acids long. This CDR3 reads CASSVEGANQPQHF. Written as DNA, the CDR3 is TGTGCCAGCAGCGTAGAGGGAGCAAATCAGCCCCAGCATTTT.

This clone appeared a single time. CDR3 loop: CSVEDRQGNTGELFF. The CDR3, as DNA: TGCAGCGTTGAAGATCGCCAGGGGAACACCGGGGAGCTGTTTTTT. This chain links TRBV29-1 with TRBJ2-2; D possibly corresponds to TRBD1 (5 bases). Germline V gene sequence: CDR1 SQVTM, CDR2 ANQGSEA. Trimming stripped 0 bases from V and 1 base from J, with 9 bases between. This CDR3 contains 15 residues.

The V gene is TRBV2, the J gene TRBJ2-1, with D hard to call. V shed 3 bases and J shed 7 bases, with 22 bases lying between them. Looked up from germline, CDR1 is SNHLY and CDR2 is FYNNEI. This CDR3 has 17 residues. The CDR3 coding sequence is TGTGCCAGCAGTGAGCTCGCGGATCCGAAATGGAGAAATGAGCAGTTCTTC. This encodes CASSELADPKWRNEQFF.

CDR3 in amino acids: CATKGGGLNTEAFF. Written as DNA, the CDR3 is TGTGCTACGAAAGGAGGGGGCCTGAACACTGAAGCTTTCTTT. The J gene is TRBJ1-1, the V gene TRBV27; 7 nucleotides match TRBD1. This CDR3 comprises 14 residues. CDR1 and CDR2 (germline): MNHEY, SMNVEV (reference sequence).

CDR3 sequence reads: CASSQGLATDTQYF. The CDR3, as DNA: TGCGCCAGCAGCCAGGGACTAGCGACAGATACGCAGTATTTT. This sequence joins TRBV5-1 and TRBJ2-3; TRBD2 aligns across 10 bases. V trimming: 4 bases; J trimming: 3 bases; junction bases outside the gene matches: 2. The CDR3 contains 14 residues. Germline V gene data show CDR1 as SGHRS and CDR2 as YFSETQ.

This clone was counted a single time. This chain joins TRBV27 and TRBJ2-3; 12 bases line up with TRBD1. Germline V gene sequence: CDR1 MNHEY, CDR2 SMNVEV (reference sequence). The V and J ends lost 4 bases and 1 base, in that order; junction bases with no gene match: 3. The length of the CDR3 is 16 residues. CDR3 sequence: CASSSGQGAGTDTQYF. The CDR3 nucleotides are TGTGCCAGCAGTTCGGGACAGGGGGCTGGCACAGATACGCAGTATTTT.

This clone was detected a few times. This chain links TRBV7-9 with TRBJ2-5, with 7 bases that match TRBD1. The CDR3 totals 15 residues. Trimming cost V 5 bases and J 3 bases; bases outside gene matches: 9. CDR1 and CDR2 (germline): SEHNR, FQNEAQ (reference sequence). The CDR3 DNA follows: TGTGCCAGCAGCCTAATCCCCGGACAGGAAGAGACCCAGTACTTC. Its translation: CASSLIPGQEETQYF.